This entry lists 22 T cell receptor beta chains sequenced from one sample in a study of blood T cells in healthy people across ages. A second PCR of roughly 7 to 11 cycles used a sample-barcoded 5' primer and a J-beta primer mix. TCRdb ran MiXCR on the 5' RACE reads and lists one entry per CDR3 protein. This table has 850,000 to 1,000,000 distinct CDR3 sequences, roughly 51% appearing once. Sequences were obtained from blood. The receptors here all came from a woman aged 55-69 years in good health.

The rearrangement uses TRBV6-2 or TRBV6-3 and TRBJ1-2; D may be TRBD1 (6 bases). The CDR3 contains 14 residues. Deletions cut 7 bases from V and 6 bases from J, with 18 bases between. Germline CDR1 and CDR2: MNHEY and SVGEGT. The CDR3 loop is CASTGGTRIDGYTF. The CDR3 nucleotides are TGTGCCAGCACGGGGGGCACACGAATAGATGGCTACACCTTC.

The rearrangement links TRBV29-1 to TRBJ2-3; the match to TRBD2 covers 14 bases. The CDR3 is 12 residues long. Germline CDR1 reads SQVTM; CDR2 reads ANQGSEA. V dropped 6 bases and J dropped 11; count of bases not matched to a gene: 4. Written as DNA, the CDR3 is TGCAGCGTCCAGACTAGCGGGAGGGGGCAGTATTTT. Translating gives CSVQTSGRGQYF.

The chain recombines TRBV6-5 with TRBJ1-1; D uncertain. Trimming took off 0 bases at V and 6 bases at J, with 20 bases between the two ends. Germline V CDR1 and CDR2: MNHEY, SVGAGI. This CDR3 has 17 amino acids. The CDR3 loop reads CASSYSTEIWRKAEAFF. In nucleotides, the CDR3 is TGTGCCAGCAGTTACTCTACCGAGATTTGGAGGAAGGCTGAAGCTTTCTTT.

This clonotype was seen more than once but under ten times. The CDR3 bases are TGTGCCAGCAGTCCCGGTCACCGGGAGGACAATGAGCAGTTCTTC. This sequence encodes CASSPGHREDNEQFF. V and J are TRBV3-1 and TRBJ2-1; TRBD2 aligns across 7 bases. Trimming cost V 6 bases and J 5 bases; bases outside gene matches: 10. Germline values: CDR1 LGHDT, CDR2 YNNKEL (reference sequence). The CDR3 spans 15 residues.

This sequence joins TRBV7-2 and TRBJ1-6; D is possibly TRBD1 (5 bases). CDR3 length: 15 residues. The V end was cut by 4 bases, the J end by 10 bases, with 17 bases between. The germline V gene encodes CDR1 SGHTA and CDR2 FQGNSA. The CDR3 DNA is TGTGCCAGCAGCTCATCAGGGATTTCGGAATCACCCCTCCACTTT. Its protein product is CASSSSGISESPLHF.

V usage is TRBV12-3 or TRBV12-4 and J usage is TRBJ2-5, with TRBD2 matching over 10 bases. The J call could be wrong; TRBJ2-7 is a better fit for the DNA end. The CDR3 is 13 residues long. The chain's CDR3 is CASRTSGRNEQYF. The CDR3 DNA reads TGTGCCAGCAGGACTAGCGGGCGAAACGAGCAGTACTTC.

This clonotype was recorded a few times. This sequence joins TRBV27 and TRBJ2-1, with D unclear. This CDR3 spans 13 amino acids. The V gene lost 4 bases and the J gene lost 10 bases, with 14 bases spanning the gap. The V gene's germline CDR1 is MNHEY and CDR2 SMNVEV (reference sequence). The CDR3 DNA sequence: TGTGCCAGCAGTTCTAATCAGGTCGGCGAGCAGTTCTTC. It yields the protein CASSSNQVGEQFF.

The chain couples TRBV12-3 or TRBV12-4 to TRBJ1-3; D is perhaps TRBD1 (5 bases). This CDR3 region has 19 residues. Trimming shortened V by 3 bases and J by 0 bases, and 21 bases separated the two germline ends. The CDR3 nucleotides read TGTGCCAGCAGTTTTCCCCGGGACGCAGAAAAGGGCTCTGGAAACACCATATATTTT. Amino acid sequence: CASSFPRDAEKGSGNTIYF.

This rearrangement joins TRBV4-1 to TRBJ2-5; TRBD2 matches 7 bases. CDR3 length: 14 amino acids. Germline CDR1 MGHRA, CDR2 YSYEKL. V was pared by 0 bases and J by 11 bases, with 9 bases of the junction left unmatched. Here the CDR3 reads CASSQEGGLGLQYF. The CDR3 DNA reads as TGCGCCAGCAGCCAAGAGGGAGGGCTGGGCCTGCAGTACTTC.

This clonotype was counted between two and nine times. The chain employs TRBV5-6 and TRBJ2-3, with TRBD2 identical over 7 bases. CDR1 is SGHDT and CDR2 is YYEEEE in the germline V gene. The CDR3 length is 17 residues. V dropped 6 bases and J dropped 7; count of bases not matched to a gene: 20. CDR3 amino acids: CASTLPMQAGRVNTQYF. As DNA, the CDR3 is TGTGCCAGCACCTTACCCATGCAGGCGGGGAGGGTGAATACGCAGTATTTT.

This clonotype was seen a few times. Here the CDR3 DNA reads TGTGCCAGCAGCTCGGGACTTGACCAAGAGACCCAGTACTTC. Encoded protein: CASSSGLDQETQYF. J is TRBJ2-5 and V is TRBV13, with a weak D call TRBD2 (6 bases). The CDR3 contains 14 residues. Germline-derived CDR1 and CDR2 are PRHDT and FYEKMQ (reference sequence). Deletions cut 4 bases from V and 0 bases from J, with 9 bases between.

The chain links TRBV12-5 to TRBJ2-1; D may be TRBD1 (6 bases). The J call may not be correct, given that the DNA end is closer to TRBJ2-7. Germline loops: CDR1 LGHNT, CDR2 FRNRAP. The CDR3 runs to 17 residues. CDR3 in DNA: TGTGCTAGTGGTTTGGTTTCAGGACAGAAAACCTACAATGAGCAGTACTTC. Encoded protein: CASGLVSGQKTYNEQYF.

This chain connects TRBV14 to TRBJ2-1; D ambiguous. The V end was cut by 4 bases, the J end by 7 bases, with 11 bases between. CDR1 is SGHDN, CDR2 FVKESK, per germline. This CDR3 is 13 amino acids long. The CDR3 loop is CASSRPAANEQFF. The CDR3 DNA is TGTGCCAGCAGCCGCCCCGCAGCGAATGAGCAGTTCTTC.

The V and J genes are TRBV28 and TRBJ1-2; TRBD1 is a possible D gene (6 bases). The length of the CDR3 is 13 residues. Trimming cost V 6 bases and J 1 base, with 9 bases left between them. Looked up from germline, CDR1 is MDHEN and CDR2 is SYDVKM. CDR3 sequence: CASRRDINYGYTF. The CDR3 nucleotides are TGTGCCAGCAGGCGGGACATTAACTATGGCTACACCTTC.

CDR3 in DNA: TGTGCCAGCAGCGACAGGGCAGTGGGGGAGACCCAGTACTTC. This gives the protein CASSDRAVGETQYF. The genes are TRBV7-2 and TRBJ2-7; 7 bases are a match to TRBD1. The J call may be wrong; the DNA end is better matched by TRBJ2-5. The CDR3 runs to 14 residues. Germline loops: CDR1 SGHTA, CDR2 FQGNSA.

The genes are TRBV12-3 or TRBV12-4 and TRBJ2-1, with D possibly being TRBD2 (6 bases). The germline V and J ends were trimmed by 7 bases and 7 bases, with 20 bases remaining between them. CDR3 length: 15 amino acids. CDR3 residues: CASIQPGLPLNEQFF. The DNA for the CDR3 is TGTGCCAGCATCCAACCGGGACTCCCCCTTAATGAGCAGTTCTTC.

The chain joins TRBV11-2 to TRBJ2-4; 12 nucleotides line up with TRBD2. Germline values: CDR1 SGHAT, CDR2 FQNNGV. The CDR3 runs to 15 residues. The trim removed 6 bases at V and 13 bases at J, leaving 13 bases unmatched. For the CDR3, the DNA is TGTGCCAGCAGGCTAGCGGGAGGGCCGAGCAATGAGCAGTACTTC. Encoded protein: CASRLAGGPSNEQYF.

The chain uses TRBV9 and TRBJ2-7, with TRBD1 identical over 9 bases. With 4 bases clipped from V and 4 bases from J, the junction kept 12 bases outside the gene matches. From germline, CDR1 is SGDLS and CDR2 YYNGEE. CDR3 length: 16 residues. The CDR3 protein is CASSTSSGQGVYEQYF. Written as DNA, the CDR3 is TGTGCCAGCAGCACCAGCTCGGGACAGGGAGTGTACGAGCAGTACTTC.

The rearrangement uses TRBV4-3 and TRBJ2-7, with TRBD2 matching over 9 bases. The V and J ends lost 0 bases and 4 bases, in that order; junction bases with no gene match: 4. The CDR3 is made up of 15 amino acids. Germline CDR1 is LGHNA and CDR2 is YSLEER. CDR3 sequence: CASSQDAGGGYEQYF. The CDR3 coding sequence is TGCGCCAGCAGCCAAGATGCGGGAGGGGGATACGAGCAGTACTTC.

This clonotype was detected only a few times. The CDR3 DNA reads TGCGCCAGCAGCCAAGTATTCAGACTAGCGGGATCAACAGATACGCAGTATTTT. Protein product: CASSQVFRLAGSTDTQYF. The chain combines TRBV4-1 with TRBJ2-3, with 11 bases fitting TRBD2. Germline values: CDR1 MGHRA, CDR2 YSYEKL. This CDR3 comprises 18 residues. The trim removed 1 base at V and 3 bases at J, leaving 9 bases unmatched.

This clonotype is a singleton in its sample. The CDR3 DNA reads TGTGCCAGCAGCCAAGAAGGAAGGCAGGCCTATGGCTACACCTTC. Protein: CASSQEGRQAYGYTF. This sequence joins TRBV4-2 and TRBJ1-2; the D is unclear. From germline, CDR1 is LGHNA and CDR2 YNFKEQ. The V end lost 0 bases, the J end lost 4 bases, and 12 bases lay between the germline ends. The CDR3 has 15 amino acids.

The chain is built from TRBV3-1 and TRBJ1-2; no firm D call. Germline V gene sequence: CDR1 LGHDT, CDR2 YNNKEL (reference sequence). This CDR3 is built from 13 residues. V was shortened by 4 bases and J by 4 bases, with 10 bases between the two germline ends. The DNA for the CDR3 is TGTGCCAGCAGCCTTACTAATGTCTATGGCTACACCTTC. Residues: CASSLTNVYGYTF.